This TCR beta chain appears in the sequencing data of a study of blood T cell repertoires in COVID-19. Study-level information: The origin of the acute and convalescent COVID-19 samples was the United States, Italy and Spain.

In the original analysis: Cell counts per sample came from amplifying reference gene primers. Repertoires were generated with immunoSEQ multiplex PCR, while TCRdb's copy carries only in-frame clones and drops some. The V and J calls and clone size come from that table; D and trimming were worked out from the DNA. The table has approximately 160,000 clones, around four fifths seen once; the top ten hold approximately 4%. CDR1 is KGHSH, CDR2 LQKENI, per germline. J was trimmed by 6 bases and V by 6 bases; bases with no gene match: 4. CDR3 length: 13 amino acids. Adults between roughly 18 and 89 years of age took part from 24 US areas. Allocation to cohorts depended on clinical history reported by the participants.

The sample comprised PBMCs or T cells enriched from blood (not recorded which). V gene TRBV18 combines with J gene TRBJ2-2; TRBD1 aligns across 7 bases. This sequence was found in a woman aged 50 to 60 in a cohort exposed to, infected with or recovered from COVID-19 (not recorded which). CDR3 amino acids: CASSATGSGELFF. CDR3 coding DNA: TGTGCCAGCTCGGCGACAGGGTCCGGGGAGCTGTTTTTT. Full variable domain (outside the CDR3, taken from reference TRBV18 and TRBJ2-2): NAGVMQNPRHLVRRRGQEARLRCSPMKGHSHVYWYRQLPEEGLKFMVYLQKENIIDESGMPKERFSAEFPKEGPSILRIQQVVRGDSAAYFCASSATGSGELFFGEGSRLTVL.